The clone carrying this T cell receptor (beta chain) has at least ten counts. From RNA transcripts, TCR beta CDR3 regions were amplified. First-round RT-PCR with HTBI primers amplified the TCR CDR3 region. MiXCR, applied by TCRdb to the multiplex PCR reads, yields one record per CDR3 protein. The profile shows 300,000 to 450,000 distinct CDR3 sequences, approximately 15% of them singletons. Germline loops: CDR1 SGHKS, CDR2 YYEKEE (reference sequence). The CDR3 loop spans 15 amino acids. Trimming took 5 bases from V and 1 from J, leaving 15 bases between them. This entry is derived from a study of T cells in Graves' hyperthyroidism and ophthalmopathy.

The V call is TRBV5-5, the J call TRBJ1-1; D might be TRBD1 (5 bases). Sequenced material: blood. The receptor was derived from a woman between 25 and 40 years old with Graves' ophthalmopathy. The CDR3: CASRPQGLTNTEAFF. In DNA form, the CDR3 reads TGTGCCAGCAGACCCCAGGGACTGACGAACACTGAAGCTTTCTTT.